This T cell receptor (beta chain) came from a study of CD8 T cells in ankylosing spondylitis. Whole-study results and caveats: What seemed typical of ankylosing spondylitis blood was a TCR beta motif built from 7 or 8 highly homologous variants.

This CDR3 is built from 15 residues. Trimming stripped 5 bases from V and 1 base from J, with 11 bases between. Per germline, CDR1 MNHEY and CDR2 SMNVEV (reference sequence). Using its own MiXCR run on the 5' RACE reads, TCRdb lists one record per CDR3 protein. The sample has approximately 520,000 distinct CDR3 sequences; about 5.2% are singletons. This clonotype has a count of ten or more. Its antigen remains unidentified. This TCR came from a male donor with ankylosing spondylitis. J is TRBJ2-2 and V is TRBV27; D may be TRBD1 (6 bases). The sequenced material came from blood, either unsorted or a sorted T cell fraction (not recorded which). The DNA for the CDR3 is TGTGCCAGCAGTCCCGGGACAATGAACACCGGGGAGCTGTTTTTT. This codes for CASSPGTMNTGELFF.